This TCR beta chain appears in the sequencing data of a study of CD8 T cells in ankylosing spondylitis. This clonotype was seen at least ten times. TCRdb used MiXCR to reprocess the 5' RACE reads, holding one entry per CDR3 protein. The data contain a few hundred thousand distinct CDR3 sequences, approximately 24% of them singletons. The CDR3 is made up of 16 amino acids. Trimming removed 2 bases from V and 6 bases from J, with 16 bases in between. Germline lookup yields CDR1 ENHRY and CDR2 SYGVKD. The sample taken for sequencing was blood, either unsorted or a sorted T cell fraction (not recorded which). V gene TRBV10-3 combines with J gene TRBJ2-2; D tentatively fits TRBD1 or TRBD2 (5 bases each). The receptor was isolated from a male donor with ankylosing spondylitis or in good health (not recorded which). The CDR3 loop reads CAISEAEGLGAGELFF. CDR3 bases: TGTGCCATCAGTGAGGCCGAGGGGTTGGGAGCCGGGGAGCTGTTTTTT.